This TCR beta chain came from a study of cytomegalovirus exposure and HLA in healthy donors. Whole-study findings and limits: Earlier analysis yielded a pattern in which most TCR beta V segments were productive about 90% or about 30% of the time.

The V end lost 6 bases, the J end lost 2 bases, and 11 bases lay between the germline ends. The CDR3 is 13 residues long. Germline V gene lookup returns CDR1 LNHDA and CDR2 SQIVND (reference sequence). PCR was performed using 60 Vbeta and 13 Jbeta primers. Sequencing used immunoSEQ multiplex PCR; TCRdb keeps in-frame clones, though not all of them. The sample has over 80,000 clones; 73% are singletons. Concerning this clone itself: Its antigen is not known.

Sequencing was performed on PBMCs. The chain couples TRBV19 to TRBJ2-7; maybe TRBD1 (5 bases). This TCR derives from a man aged 35 to 55 in good health and CMV-seronegative. This chain's CDR3 is CASSVDSTYEQYF. CDR3 sequence (DNA): TGTGCCAGTAGCGTTGACAGCACCTACGAGCAGTACTTC.